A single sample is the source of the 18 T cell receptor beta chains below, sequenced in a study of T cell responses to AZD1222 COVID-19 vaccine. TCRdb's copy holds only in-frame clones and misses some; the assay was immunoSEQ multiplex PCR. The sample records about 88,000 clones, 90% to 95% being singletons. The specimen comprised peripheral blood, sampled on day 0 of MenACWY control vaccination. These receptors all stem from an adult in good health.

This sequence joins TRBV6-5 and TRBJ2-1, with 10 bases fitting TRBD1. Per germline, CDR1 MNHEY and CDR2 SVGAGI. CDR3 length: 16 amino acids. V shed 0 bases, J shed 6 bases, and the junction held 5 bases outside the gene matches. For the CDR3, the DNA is TGTGCCAGCAGTTACTCCGGGACAGGGGTAGCCAATGAGCAGTTCTTC. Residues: CASSYSGTGVANEQFF.

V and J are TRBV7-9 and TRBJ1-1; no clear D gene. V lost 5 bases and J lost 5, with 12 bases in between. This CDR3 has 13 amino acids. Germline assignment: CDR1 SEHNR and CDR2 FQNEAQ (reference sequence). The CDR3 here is CASSDGPRTEAFF. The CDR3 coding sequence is TGTGCCAGCAGCGACGGTCCGAGGACTGAAGCTTTCTTT.

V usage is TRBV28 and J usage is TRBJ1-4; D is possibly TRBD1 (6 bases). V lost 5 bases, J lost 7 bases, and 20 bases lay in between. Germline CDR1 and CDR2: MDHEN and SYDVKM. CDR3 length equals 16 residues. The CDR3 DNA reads TGTGCCAGCAGTGCCCCCTCCGGAACAGGGAGTGAAAAACTGTTTTTT. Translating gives CASSAPSGTGSEKLFF.

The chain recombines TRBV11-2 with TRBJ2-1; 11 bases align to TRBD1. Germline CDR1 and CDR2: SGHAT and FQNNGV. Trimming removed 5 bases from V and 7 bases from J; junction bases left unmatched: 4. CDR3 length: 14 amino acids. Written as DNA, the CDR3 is TGTGCCAGCAGCCACGGGACAGGGGGGAATGAGCAGTTCTTC. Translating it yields CASSHGTGGNEQFF.

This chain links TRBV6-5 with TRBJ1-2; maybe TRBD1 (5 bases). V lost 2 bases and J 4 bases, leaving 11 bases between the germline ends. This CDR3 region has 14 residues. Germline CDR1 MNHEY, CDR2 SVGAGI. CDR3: CASSYGGTGYGYTF. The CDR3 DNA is TGTGCCAGCAGTTACGGAGGGACTGGCTATGGCTACACCTTC.

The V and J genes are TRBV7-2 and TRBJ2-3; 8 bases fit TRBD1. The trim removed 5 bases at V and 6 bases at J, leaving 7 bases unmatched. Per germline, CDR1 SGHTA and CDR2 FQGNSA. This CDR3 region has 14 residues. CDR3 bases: TGTGCCAGCAGCACCGGACAGGGCTCTGATACGCAGTATTTT. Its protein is CASSTGQGSDTQYF.

CDR3 residues: CASSLRGDGYTF. DNA for the CDR3: TGTGCCAGCAGTTTAAGAGGAGATGGCTACACCTTC. This sequence joins TRBV27 and TRBJ1-2, with unresolved D. Per the germline V gene, CDR1 is MNHEY and CDR2 is SMNVEV (reference sequence). The CDR3 contains 12 residues. Trimming pared 2 bases from V and 6 bases from J, leaving 7 bases between.

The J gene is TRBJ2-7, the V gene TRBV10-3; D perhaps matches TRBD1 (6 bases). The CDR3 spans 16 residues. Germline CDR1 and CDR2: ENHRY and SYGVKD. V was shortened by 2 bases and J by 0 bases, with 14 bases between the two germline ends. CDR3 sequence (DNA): TGTGCCATCAGTGAGCTCCCGGACAGTAGCTCCTACGAGCAGTACTTC. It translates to CAISELPDSSSYEQYF.

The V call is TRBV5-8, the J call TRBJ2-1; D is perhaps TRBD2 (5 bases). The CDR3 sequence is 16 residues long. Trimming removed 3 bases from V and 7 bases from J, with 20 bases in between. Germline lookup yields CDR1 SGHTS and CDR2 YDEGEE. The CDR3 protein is CASSSTRVNLKNEQFF. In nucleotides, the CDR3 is TGTGCCAGCAGCTCCACGAGGGTCAACTTGAAGAATGAGCAGTTCTTC.

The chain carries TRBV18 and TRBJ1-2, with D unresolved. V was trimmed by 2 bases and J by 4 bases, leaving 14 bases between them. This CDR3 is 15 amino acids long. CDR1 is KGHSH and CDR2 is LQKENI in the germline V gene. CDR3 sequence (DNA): TGTGCCAGCTCACCAAGGGCGGATTTGAGCTATGGCTACACCTTC. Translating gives CASSPRADLSYGYTF.

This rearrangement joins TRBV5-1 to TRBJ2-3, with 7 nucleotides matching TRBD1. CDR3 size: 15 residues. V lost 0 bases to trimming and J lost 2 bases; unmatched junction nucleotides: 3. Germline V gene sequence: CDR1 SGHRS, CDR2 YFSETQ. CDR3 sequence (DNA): TGCGCCAGCAGCTTGGGACAGGGTTACACAGATACGCAGTATTTT. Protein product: CASSLGQGYTDTQYF.

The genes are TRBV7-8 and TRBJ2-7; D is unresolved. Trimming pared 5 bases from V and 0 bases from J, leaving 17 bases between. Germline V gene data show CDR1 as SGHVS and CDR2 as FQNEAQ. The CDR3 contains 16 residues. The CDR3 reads CASSQVPLTTSYEQYF. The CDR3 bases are TGTGCCAGCAGCCAAGTCCCGCTCACGACCTCCTACGAGCAGTACTTC.

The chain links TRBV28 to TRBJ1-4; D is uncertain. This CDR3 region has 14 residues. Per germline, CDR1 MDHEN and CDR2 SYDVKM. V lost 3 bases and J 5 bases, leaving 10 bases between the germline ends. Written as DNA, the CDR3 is TGTGCCAGCAGTTTTAGGGCAGTCAATGAAAAACTGTTTTTT. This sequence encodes CASSFRAVNEKLFF.

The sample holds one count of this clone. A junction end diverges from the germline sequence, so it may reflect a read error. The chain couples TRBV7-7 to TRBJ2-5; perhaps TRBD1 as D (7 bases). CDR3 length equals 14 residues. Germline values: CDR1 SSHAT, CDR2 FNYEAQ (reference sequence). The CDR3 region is CASSLVEQGGTQYF. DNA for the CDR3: TGTGCTAGCAGCTTAGTTGAGCAGGGGGGGACCCAGTACTTC.

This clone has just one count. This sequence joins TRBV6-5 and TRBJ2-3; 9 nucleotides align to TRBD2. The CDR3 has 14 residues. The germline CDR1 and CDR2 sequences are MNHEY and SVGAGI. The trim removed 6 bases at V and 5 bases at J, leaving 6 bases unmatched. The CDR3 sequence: CASSQRGALDTQYF. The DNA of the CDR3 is TGTGCCAGCAGCCAGCGGGGGGCCCTAGATACGCAGTATTTT.

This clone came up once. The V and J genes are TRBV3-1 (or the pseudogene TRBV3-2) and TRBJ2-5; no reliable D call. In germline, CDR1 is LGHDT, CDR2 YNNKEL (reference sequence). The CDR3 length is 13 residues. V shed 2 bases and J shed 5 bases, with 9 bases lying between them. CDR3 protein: CASSQWSSETQYF. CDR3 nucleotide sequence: TGTGCCAGCAGCCAATGGTCTTCCGAGACCCAGTACTTC.

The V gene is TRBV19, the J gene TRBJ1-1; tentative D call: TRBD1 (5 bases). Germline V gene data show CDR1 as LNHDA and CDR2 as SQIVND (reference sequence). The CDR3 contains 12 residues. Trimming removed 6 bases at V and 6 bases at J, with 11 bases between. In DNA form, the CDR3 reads TGTGCCAGTAGGGAACAGGAGGCTGAAGCTTTCTTT. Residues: CASREQEAEAFF.

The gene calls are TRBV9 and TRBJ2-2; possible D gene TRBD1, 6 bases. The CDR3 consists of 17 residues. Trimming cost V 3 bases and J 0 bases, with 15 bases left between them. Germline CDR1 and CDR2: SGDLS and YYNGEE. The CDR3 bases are TGTGCCAGCAGCGGAGGGGGACCAGGCCCGAACACCGGGGAGCTGTTTTTT. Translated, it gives CASSGGGPGPNTGELFF.